A single TCR beta chain is shown here with its context. The CDR3 spans 13 residues. V was pared by 5 bases and J by 7 bases, with 5 bases of the junction left unmatched. Original processing notes: Reference gene primer amplification gave estimated nucleated cell counts. Data came from immunoSEQ multiplex PCR; TCRdb stores just in-frame clones and leaves some out. V, J and clone size were drawn from that table, and D and trimming were deduced from the DNA. The sample holds approximately 54,000 clones, 85% to 95% seen once. The sample comes from a study of blood T cell repertoires in COVID-19. Study overall: The United States, Italy and Spain were the sources of the acute and convalescent COVID-19 samples. Sources were T cells, B-cell-depleted T cells, or PBMCs; the material itself was cDNA or gDNA.

The material sequenced was peripheral blood. The chain recombines TRBV12-3 or TRBV12-4 with TRBJ1-2; 9 bases map to TRBD1. The receptor was derived from a man aged 45-65 years with acute or convalescent COVID-19. The DNA of the CDR3 is TGTGCCAGCAGTCCCCCGGGACAGGGTGGCTACACCTTC. It translates to CASSPPGQGGYTF.